Sequencing of this T cell receptor (beta chain) was carried out in a study of control samples from healthy donors and cancer patients. Generated by immunoSEQ multiplex PCR, the TCRdb table keeps only in-frame clones and is missing some. The sample carries under 150,000 clones, around 86% recorded once. The germline gives CDR1 SGHVS, CDR2 FQNEAQ. The CDR3 spans 13 residues. V dropped 3 bases and J dropped 2 bases, with 6 bases sitting between them. This clonotype was obtained from a man under 40 in good health. The rearrangement links TRBV7-8 to TRBJ2-3; D unclear. Sequencing was done on a sample of blood. The chain's CDR3 is CASSFEVTDTQYF. CDR3 nucleotide sequence: TGTGCCAGCAGCTTTGAAGTCACAGATACGCAGTATTTT.